This T cell receptor beta chain was found in a study of blood T cell repertoires in COVID-19. In the study overall: Acute-phase and convalescent COVID-19 samples originated in the United States, Italy and Spain. The analysed material was cDNA or gDNA that came from T cells, B-cell-depleted T cells, or PBMCs.

In the original analysis: For nucleated cells, counts were estimated from reference gene primer amplification. Data came from immunoSEQ multiplex PCR; TCRdb stores just in-frame clones and leaves some out. V, J and clone size were drawn from that table, and D and trimming were deduced from the DNA. The sample holds around 200,000 clones, about 86% seen once. Trimming took 6 bases from V and 7 from J, leaving 15 bases between them. Germline V gene sequence: CDR1 ENHRY, CDR2 SYGVKD. The CDR3 loop spans 13 amino acids. The chain links TRBV10-3 to TRBJ1-2, with a weak D call TRBD1 (6 bases). Sequencing used peripheral blood. This sequence was found in a woman aged 60 to 75 with COVID-19, enrolled during active disease. CDR3: CAIRSGGLGGYTF. The CDR3 DNA sequence: TGTGCCATCAGGAGCGGGGGGCTAGGTGGCTACACCTTC.